This entry describes one TCR beta chain. No cognate antigen has been identified for it. Nothing much larger sits one base from this clone, and base qualities are not available. The library was built by means of the immunoSEQ multiplex PCR assay. Processing in the source paper ran as follows. A statistical classification framework was developed to diagnose cytomegalovirus status using the catalog of TCR beta chain sequences. The clones in this table, taken by TCRdb from immuneACCESS, are in-frame only. Not every clone is retained; where verified, under half of the shortfall comes from an unresolved V gene, and the cause of the rest is unknown. V, J and clone size reflect that table, while D and trimming were determined from the DNA. This sample is represented by 250,000 to 300,000 clones; about 86% of them were singletons. The ten largest account for 1% of the sample. This sample is part of a study of cytomegalovirus exposure and HLA in healthy donors (dated by TCRdb to between 2016 and 2019). As for the study more broadly: The roughly 700 repertoires of the first cohort and the 110 or so validation repertoires were produced on the same platform, according to a later analysis. High-throughput TCR immunosequencing, statistical association of individual TCRs with disease status, and machine learning were combined to predict cytomegalovirus infection status. In addition to the first cohort of about 650 subjects, a separate validation cohort of some 120 different subjects was used. The study aimed to test whether signatures of past pathogen exposure could be identified by cataloging public T cell receptors.

Separate from the approximately 700-subject first cohort, the validation cohort of roughly 110 subjects was the group to which the donors belonged. From the cysteine up to the phenylalanine, the CDR3 has a length of 16 residues. The entry retains the CDR3 DNA only, 48 bases that are in frame from base 1. From a lookup of the germline V gene (reference sequence), CDR1 and CDR2 are SGHNT and YYREEE. V and J lose 1 base and 4 bases, and a span of 16 bases separates them. Results the study describes overall, beyond this receptor: In both the original and validation cohorts, the classifier was reported to diagnose cytomegalovirus status with high specificity and sensitivity. Three of the identified cytomegalovirus-associated TCR beta chains were confirmed in vitro to be specific for cytomegalovirus antigens. Of the cluster scores, around 95% were above 0 in a later analysis, which found that TCRs clustered in the first cohort also tended to co-occur in the 90 to 150 validation repertoires. A total of roughly 160 TCR beta chains were listed by the study as associated with cytomegalovirus. Across donors, most TCR sequences were observed very rarely, whereas some public TCRs were present in many individuals. A later analysis had no HLA typing for the validation cohort, so co-occurrence there was scored across all 130 or so repertoires. According to the authors, the approach could potentially be generalized to other disease states and immunological phenotypes.

The clonotype originates from a young woman in good health and CMV-seronegative. The sequence joins TRBV5-4 to TRBJ2-3, with the D gene too uncertain to name. Sequences were obtained from PBMCs. The CDR3: CASSLLRSGSSDTQYF. The sequenced DNA is TGTGCCAGCAGCTTGTTGCGTTCAGGCTCGTCAGATACGCAGTATTTT.